Following are 10 T cell receptor beta chains from one sample sequenced in a study of cytomegalovirus exposure and HLA in healthy donors. Amplification used 60 Vbeta primers and 13 Jbeta primers. The method was immunoSEQ multiplex PCR; TCRdb's version includes in-frame clones alone and lacks a portion of them. The table includes some 160,000 clones, over 80% detected once. Sequenced: PBMCs. Every receptor here comes from a woman under 30 in good health and CMV-seronegative.

This rearrangement joins TRBV4-1 to TRBJ2-3; D gene ambiguous. The ends were cut back, 0 bases at V and 2 bases at J, with 9 bases in the middle. The CDR3 covers 15 residues. The germline V gene has CDR1 MGHRA and CDR2 YSYEKL. The CDR3 DNA sequence: TGCGCCAGCAGCCAAGACTGGCGGAACACAGATACGCAGTATTTT. Encoded protein: CASSQDWRNTDTQYF.

The chain links TRBV6-5 to TRBJ1-1, with TRBD1 matching 7 bases. The V segment lost 5 bases and the J segment 2 bases; nucleotides outside the gene matches: 5. The germline CDR1 and CDR2 sequences are MNHEY and SVGAGI. The CDR3 loop spans 14 amino acids. The CDR3 protein is CASSRQGGNTEAFF. In DNA form, the CDR3 reads TGTGCCAGCAGTCGACAGGGTGGTAACACTGAAGCTTTCTTT.

J is TRBJ1-1 and V is TRBV4-2, with D tentatively TRBD1 (5 bases). Germline V gene sequence: CDR1 LGHNA, CDR2 YNFKEQ. Trimming took 8 bases from V and 2 from J, leaving 12 bases between them. CDR3 length: 13 residues. The CDR3 bases are TGTGCCAGCGACCAGGGAGGCAACACTGAAGCTTTCTTT. This codes for CASDQGGNTEAFF.

This chain uses TRBV19 with TRBJ2-7; D is possibly TRBD1 (6 bases). CDR3 length: 13 amino acids. Germline-derived CDR1 and CDR2 are LNHDA and SQIVND (reference sequence). Trimming took 5 bases from V and 2 from J, leaving 10 bases between them. CDR3 nucleotides: TGTGCCAGTAGTTCCAGGGGACCCTACGAGCAGTACTTC. This sequence encodes CASSSRGPYEQYF.

The J gene is TRBJ1-2, the V gene TRBV19, with D perhaps TRBD1 (6 bases). The V end lost 7 bases, the J end lost 2 bases, and 20 bases lay between the germline ends. This CDR3 is built from 16 residues. Germline loops: CDR1 LNHDA, CDR2 SQIVND (reference sequence). CDR3 loop: CASTDHYRERNYGYTF. In DNA, the CDR3 is TGTGCCAGTACGGACCACTACAGGGAAAGAAACTATGGCTACACCTTC.

The V and J genes are TRBV5-1 and TRBJ2-1; the D gene is possibly TRBD2 (7 bases). V dropped 2 bases and J dropped 10 bases, with 37 bases sitting between them. Germline V gene sequence: CDR1 SGHRS, CDR2 YFSETQ. This CDR3 comprises 21 residues. The CDR3 sequence: CASSLRAPERGGAFLFIEQFF. The CDR3 nucleotides are TGCGCCAGCAGCTTAAGGGCTCCAGAGAGGGGGGGGGCCTTTTTATTCATCGAGCAGTTCTTC.

The chain employs TRBV30 and TRBJ1-1; perhaps TRBD1 as D (6 bases). The germline V and J ends were trimmed by 5 bases and 1 base, with 11 bases remaining between them. The CDR3 is 13 residues long. CDR1 is GTSNPN and CDR2 is SVGIG in the germline V gene (reference sequence). The CDR3 nucleotides are TGTGCCTGGGGAACAGGGACGAACACTGAAGCTTTCTTT. It encodes CAWGTGTNTEAFF. The variable domain in full, completed from reference TRBV30 and TRBJ1-1, reads SQTIHQWPATLVQPVGSPLSLECTVEGTSNPNLYWYRQAAGRGLQLLFYSVGIGQISSEVPQNLSASRPQDRQFILSSKKLLLSDSGFYLCAWGTGTNTEAFFGQGTRLTVV.

There are a few counts of this clone. V gene TRBV30 combines with J gene TRBJ1-5; TRBD1 matches 9 bases. Germline V gene sequence: CDR1 GTSNPN, CDR2 SVGIG (reference sequence). V trimming: 1 base; J trimming: 4 bases; junction bases outside the gene matches: 5. The CDR3 length is 15 residues. CDR3 in amino acids: CAWSEGQGRNQPQHF. CDR3 sequence (DNA): TGTGCCTGGAGTGAGGGACAGGGAAGGAATCAGCCCCAGCATTTT.

V usage is TRBV5-6 and J usage is TRBJ1-6; TRBD1 aligns across 7 bases. The germline V gene has CDR1 SGHDT and CDR2 YYEEEE. The CDR3 contains 16 residues. With 3 bases clipped from V and 7 bases from J, the junction kept 10 bases outside the gene matches. The DNA of the CDR3 is TGTGCCAGCAGCTCAGACAGGGCCTTTATAAATTCACCCCTCCACTTT. It codes for CASSSDRAFINSPLHF.

The table lists this clone with a count of one. The sample holds other DNA sequences that translate to the same CDR3. This chain connects TRBV29-1 to TRBJ1-1; D is ambiguous. The CDR3 totals 12 residues. Trimming stripped 4 bases from V and 4 bases from J, with 10 bases between. In germline, CDR1 is SQVTM, CDR2 ANQGSEA. The CDR3 loop reads CSVVPRGTEAFF. The CDR3 coding sequence is TGCAGCGTTGTCCCCAGAGGCACTGAAGCTTTCTTT.